The 30 T cell receptor beta chains below all came from one sample that was sequenced in a study of OX40 agonist ivuxolimab in advanced cancers. Method: immunoSEQ multiplex PCR; TCRdb's copy keeps in-frame clones and lacks some. The sample has roughly 80,000 clones, over 80% seen once. Sequences were derived from CD4+ or CD8+ T cells sorted from blood, sampled in a trial of the OX40 agonist ivuxolimab. These receptors all stem from an adult with an advanced solid tumor such as melanoma, head and neck, liver or kidney cancer.

The chain combines TRBV25-1 with TRBJ1-4, with 7 positions matching TRBD1. CDR3 size: 12 residues. With V trimmed by 5 bases and J by 10 bases, 4 bases remained unmatched. Per germline, CDR1 MGHDK and CDR2 SYGVNS. The CDR3 sequence is CASSRGTAKLFF. CDR3 DNA sequence: TGTGCCAGCAGTAGGGGGACAGCAAAACTGTTTTTT.

The chain is built from TRBV11-2 and TRBJ1-1; D uncertain. Germline V lookup: CDR1 SGHAT, CDR2 FQNNGV. The CDR3 has 14 residues. V was trimmed by 0 bases and J by 6 bases, leaving 11 bases between them. This chain's CDR3 is CASSLEIGGAEAFF. DNA of the CDR3: TGTGCCAGCAGCTTAGAGATCGGTGGTGCTGAAGCTTTCTTT.

V and J are TRBV6-6 and TRBJ2-5; 7 bases are a match to TRBD1. CDR3 length: 10 amino acids. Losses at the gene ends were 5 bases for V and 14 bases for J; bases not matched to a gene: 5. Germline V gene data show CDR1 as MNHNY and CDR2 as SVGAGI (reference sequence). CDR3 sequence: CASSRGTVYF. The CDR3 DNA reads TGTGCCAGCAGTAGAGGGACAGTTTACTTC.

This rearrangement joins TRBV5-8 to TRBJ2-6, with unresolved D. The germline CDR1 and CDR2 sequences are SGHTS and YDEGEE. CDR3 length: 18 residues. Trimming took off 0 bases at V and 0 bases at J, with 13 bases between the two ends. CDR3 nucleotides: TGTGCCAGCAGCTTGGCCCGGCAGGCCATCTCTGGGGCCAACGTCCTGACTTTC. It is translated as CASSLARQAISGANVLTF. Combining the CDR3 with reference TRBV5-8 and TRBJ2-6 gives the whole variable domain EAGVTQSPTHLIKTRGQQATLRCSPISGHTSVYWYQQALGLGLQFLLWYDEGEERNRGNFPPRFSGRQFPNYSSELNVNALELEDSALYLCASSLARQAISGANVLTFGAGSRLTVL.

J is TRBJ2-7 and V is TRBV5-6; weak D call: TRBD2 (6 bases). Germline lookup yields CDR1 SGHDT and CDR2 YYEEEE. Trimming removed 0 bases at V and 4 bases at J, with 8 bases between. CDR3 length: 13 amino acids. CDR3 sequence reads: CASSLVGGYEQYF. CDR3 coding DNA: TGTGCCAGCAGCTTGGTGGGGGGATACGAGCAGTACTTC.

J is TRBJ1-6 and V is TRBV19, with 9 bases identical to TRBD1. Trimming took 5 bases from V and 5 from J; bases not matched to a gene: 4. Per the germline V gene, CDR1 is LNHDA and CDR2 is SQIVND (reference sequence). The CDR3 extends over 15 amino acids. CDR3 residues: CASSSGQGHNSPLHF. The CDR3 bases are TGTGCCAGTAGTTCGGGACAGGGTCATAATTCACCCCTCCACTTT.

CDR3 sequence reads: CASTSGSGSNQPQHF. The CDR3 nucleotides read TGTGCCAGCACATCAGGGTCGGGGAGCAATCAGCCCCAGCATTTT. The rearrangement joins TRBV27 to TRBJ1-5; tentatively, D is TRBD1 (5 bases). Germline V gene sequence: CDR1 MNHEY, CDR2 SMNVEV (reference sequence). The length of the CDR3 is 15 residues. Trimming cost V 7 bases and J 1 base, with 14 bases left between them.

J is TRBJ2-2 and V is TRBV9; TRBD2 might be the D (5 bases). V was trimmed by 4 bases and J by 4 bases, leaving 8 bases between them. Per the germline V gene, CDR1 is SGDLS and CDR2 is YYNGEE. The CDR3 is 13 residues long. The CDR3 DNA reads as TGTGCCAGCAGCCCGCGGGCCACCGGGGAGCTGTTTTTT. This gives the protein CASSPRATGELFF.

The chain joins TRBV7-2 to TRBJ2-5, with D possibly TRBD2 on 5 matching bases. V lost 2 bases to trimming and J lost 5 bases, with 18 bases between them. This CDR3 has 16 residues. Germline-derived CDR1 and CDR2 are SGHTA and FQGNSA. As DNA, the CDR3 is TGTGCCAGCAGCTTATCTCGAGCGGCCCTATCGGAGACCCAGTACTTC. Protein product: CASSLSRAALSETQYF.

This clone is a singleton in its sample. Germline is not matched at one junction end, which may reflect a read error. The chain recombines TRBV7-7 with TRBJ2-5, with 10 bases matching TRBD2. Germline V lookup: CDR1 SSHAT, CDR2 FNYEAQ (reference sequence). CDR3 length: 17 residues. CDR3 region: CASSPSGGAYFQETQYF. Here the CDR3 DNA reads TGTGCTAGCAGCCCTAGCGGGGGAGCCTATTTCCAAGAGACCCAGTACTTC.

This clone was observed a handful of times. This chain uses TRBV10-2 with TRBJ2-1; the match to TRBD2 covers 9 bases. J lost 4 bases, V lost 2 bases, and 6 bases had no gene match. Germline V gene sequence: CDR1 WSHSY, CDR2 SAAADI. CDR3 length: 16 residues. DNA of the CDR3: TGCGCCAGCAGTGAGATGAGTAGCGGGGGATACAATGAGCAGTTCTTC. This translates into CASSEMSSGGYNEQFF.

The rearrangement joins TRBV9 to TRBJ2-1; the D is unclear. Germline V gene lookup returns CDR1 SGDLS and CDR2 YYNGEE. The CDR3 consists of 16 residues. With 0 bases removed from V and 0 bases from J, the gap between germline ends came to 10 bases. As DNA, the CDR3 is TGTGCCAGCAGCGTAGGGTTCAGGAGCTCCTACAATGAGCAGTTCTTC. It encodes CASSVGFRSSYNEQFF.

The V and J genes are TRBV27 and TRBJ2-4; D possibly matches TRBD1 or TRBD2 (6 bases each). Trimming took 5 bases from V and 0 from J, leaving 17 bases between them. Germline V gene data show CDR1 as MNHEY and CDR2 as SMNVEV (reference sequence). This CDR3 comprises 17 residues. CDR3 nucleotide sequence: TGTGCCAGCAGTCGGAGTCGAGGGGGGTTAGCCAAAAACATTCAGTACTTC. Protein sequence: CASSRSRGGLAKNIQYF.

The V call is TRBV7-2, the J call TRBJ1-1; 8 bases are a match to TRBD1. The CDR3 has 15 amino acids. The junction had 5 bases not matched to a gene; V was cut back by 5 bases and J by 0 bases. Looked up from germline, CDR1 is SGHTA and CDR2 is FQGNSA. The CDR3 sequence: CASSVQGGMNTEAFF. The CDR3 DNA is TGTGCCAGCAGCGTACAGGGGGGCATGAACACTGAAGCTTTCTTT. Using reference TRBV7-2 and TRBJ1-1 for the parts outside the CDR3, the full variable domain is GAGVSQSPSNKVTEKGKDVELRCDPISGHTALYWYRQSLGQGLEFLIYFQGNSAPDKSGLPSDRFSAERTGGSVSTLTIQRTQQEDSAVYLCASSVQGGMNTEAFFGQGTRLTVV.

The V call is TRBV5-4, the J call TRBJ2-7; 7 nucleotides line up with TRBD2. V lost 4 bases and J lost 0; bases outside the gene matches: 7. The CDR3 is made up of 15 amino acids. Germline CDR1 reads SGHNT; CDR2 reads YYREEE (reference sequence). The CDR3 sequence: CASSLPAGNSYEQYF. The CDR3, as DNA: TGTGCCAGCAGCCTACCAGCGGGGAACTCCTACGAGCAGTACTTC.

This clone turned up a few times. This CDR3 is also generated by other DNA sequences in the sample. The genes are TRBV4-2 and TRBJ1-4; 7 bases line up with TRBD1. V lost 0 bases and J lost 8; bases outside the gene matches: 9. This CDR3 has 16 residues. Germline values: CDR1 LGHNA, CDR2 YNFKEQ. CDR3 region: CASSQDFRQGVEKLFF. In DNA form, the CDR3 reads TGTGCCAGCAGCCAAGATTTTAGGCAGGGGGTGGAAAAACTGTTTTTT.

This sequence joins TRBV19 and TRBJ1-3, with D unresolved. Germline V gene lookup returns CDR1 LNHDA and CDR2 SQIVND (reference sequence). The CDR3 length is 15 residues. Trimming pared 2 bases from V and 0 bases from J, leaving 8 bases between. CDR3 loop: CASSISASSGNTIYF. The CDR3 DNA sequence: TGTGCCAGTAGTATAAGTGCGAGCTCTGGAAACACCATATATTTT.

This clone was counted a few times. J is TRBJ1-4 and V is TRBV7-8; D not resolved. The CDR3 contains 12 residues. Per germline, CDR1 SGHVS and CDR2 FQNEAQ. Between the trimmed V and J ends, which lost 1 base and 7 bases, there was a span of 4 bases. The CDR3 bases are TGTGCCAGCAGCTTAGGGTCTGAAAAACTGTTTTTT. This encodes CASSLGSEKLFF. Full variable domain (outside the CDR3, taken from reference TRBV7-8 and TRBJ1-4): GAGVSQSPRYKVAKRGQDVALRCDPISGHVSLFWYQQALGQGPEFLTYFQNEAQLDKSGLPSDRFFAERPEGSVSTLKIQRTQQEDSAVYLCASSLGSEKLFFGSGTQLSVL.

This clone was counted between two and nine times. This rearrangement joins TRBV12-5 to TRBJ2-7; tentative D call: TRBD1 (6 bases). The CDR3 totals 13 residues. CDR1 is LGHNT, CDR2 FRNRAP, per germline. Trimming removed 1 base from V and 5 bases from J, with 9 bases in between. The CDR3 spells CASGLGRGNEQYF. For the CDR3, the DNA is TGTGCTAGTGGTTTGGGCAGGGGCAACGAGCAGTACTTC.

This clone was picked up one time. This rearrangement joins TRBV7-2 to TRBJ2-6, with D possibly matching TRBD2 (5 bases). V lost 5 bases and J lost 4, with 15 bases in between. Germline CDR1 reads SGHTA; CDR2 reads FQGNSA. The CDR3 consists of 16 residues. The CDR3 DNA follows: TGTGCCAGCAGCCCCCGCACGGGGAGAGGGGCCAACGTCCTGACTTTC. Protein product: CASSPRTGRGANVLTF.

CDR3 loop: CASSQSNRDTEAFF. In DNA, the CDR3 is TGTGCCAGCAGCCAATCGAACAGGGACACTGAAGCTTTCTTT. J is TRBJ1-1 and V is TRBV16; TRBD1 is a possible D gene (6 bases). The CDR3 has 14 amino acids. V lost 0 bases and J 3 bases, leaving 8 bases between the germline ends. The germline gives CDR1 KGHSY, CDR2 FQNENV.

V is TRBV4-2 and J is TRBJ2-1; 11 bases fit TRBD2. Germline-derived CDR1 and CDR2 are LGHNA and YNFKEQ. After removal of 0 bases from V and 12 bases from J, the junction contained 16 bases not matched to a gene. This CDR3 is built from 18 residues. The CDR3, as DNA: TGTGCCAGCAGCCAAGAGGTTCTGGGTAGCGGGGGGGCCTTCGGGCAGTTCTTC. Translating it yields CASSQEVLGSGGAFGQFF.

This chain connects TRBV2 to TRBJ2-7, with D perhaps TRBD2 (5 bases). The ends were cut back, 3 bases at V and 4 bases at J, with 13 bases in the middle. The CDR3 runs to 14 residues. In germline, CDR1 is SNHLY, CDR2 FYNNEI. The DNA for the CDR3 is TGTGCCAGCAGTGACAGTGCAGGACTGTACGAGCAGTACTTC. This encodes CASSDSAGLYEQYF.

The chain couples TRBV5-4 to TRBJ2-3, with 12 bases fitting TRBD2. This CDR3 region has 17 residues. Germline V gene lookup returns CDR1 SGHNT and CDR2 YYREEE (reference sequence). The trim removed 0 bases at V and 6 bases at J, leaving 8 bases unmatched. The CDR3: CASSLAPSGGAGDTQYF. For the CDR3, the DNA is TGTGCCAGCAGCTTGGCTCCTAGCGGGGGGGCCGGGGATACGCAGTATTTT.

This clone is a singleton in its sample. The rearrangement joins TRBV7-8 to TRBJ2-2; no reliable D call. Deletions cut 1 base from V and 4 bases from J, with 7 bases between. Germline values: CDR1 SGHVS, CDR2 FQNEAQ. The CDR3 sequence is 14 residues long. The CDR3 DNA sequence: TGTGCCAGCAGCTTAGTTCTAGGCACCGGGGAGCTGTTTTTT. It codes for CASSLVLGTGELFF.

This rearrangement joins TRBV5-1 to TRBJ2-1; 12 bases agree with TRBD2. J gave up 4 bases and V 4 bases, and 9 bases lay outside the gene matches. CDR3 length equals 17 residues. Germline lookup yields CDR1 SGHRS and CDR2 YFSETQ. The CDR3 nucleotides are TGCGCCAGCAGCACACCTGGACTAGCGGGGATGTACAATGAGCAGTTCTTC. This encodes CASSTPGLAGMYNEQFF. Using reference TRBV5-1 and TRBJ2-1 for the parts outside the CDR3, the full variable domain is KAGVTQTPRYLIKTRGQQVTLSCSPISGHRSVSWYQQTPGQGLQFLFEYFSETQRNKGNFPGRFSGRQFSNSRSEMNVSTLELGDSALYLCASSTPGLAGMYNEQFFGPGTRLTVL.

The chain recombines TRBV6-6 with TRBJ2-7; TRBD1 matches at 9 bases. The germline gives CDR1 MNHNY, CDR2 SVGAGI (reference sequence). J gave up 5 bases and V 6 bases, and 8 bases lay outside the gene matches. This CDR3 is 14 amino acids long. CDR3 sequence: CASSKQGAYHEQYF. The CDR3 DNA reads TGTGCCAGCAGCAAACAGGGGGCCTACCACGAGCAGTACTTC.

The V gene is TRBV7-8, the J gene TRBJ2-7, with TRBD1 matching 10 bases. V lost 3 bases to trimming and J lost 5 bases; unmatched junction nucleotides: 7. This CDR3 region has 15 residues. Germline CDR1 and CDR2: SGHVS and FQNEAQ. CDR3 amino acids: CASSFMGDRGDEQYF. In nucleotides, the CDR3 is TGTGCCAGCAGCTTCATGGGGGACAGGGGCGACGAGCAGTACTTC.

A few counts support this clone. V is TRBV6-6 and J is TRBJ1-2, with unresolved D. Per the germline V gene, CDR1 is MNHNY and CDR2 is SVGAGI (reference sequence). V lost 6 bases and J 8 bases, leaving 10 bases between the germline ends. This CDR3 has 11 residues. Written as DNA, the CDR3 is TGTGCCAGCAGCGCCGCGGTCGGCTACACCTTC. Translation: CASSAAVGYTF.

The gene calls are TRBV10-3 and TRBJ1-5; 8 bases map to TRBD1. The CDR3 extends over 14 amino acids. V lost 6 bases to trimming and J lost 5 bases; unmatched junction nucleotides: 6. The germline V gene has CDR1 ENHRY and CDR2 SYGVKD. In nucleotides, the CDR3 is TGTGCCATCAGCCCCGGACAGGGCGATCAGCCCCAGCATTTT. Residues: CAISPGQGDQPQHF.